The clone carrying this T cell receptor beta chain was detected once. The library was made from cDNA and included unique molecular identifiers. TCRdb re-called the PCR reads through MiXCR, storing one row per CDR3 protein. The table shows about 820,000 distinct CDR3 sequences, with 53% occurring only once. The record originates from a study of post-analysis software for immune sequencing data. The source of this sequence is a girl under 18 with multiple sclerosis. Sequenced: blood.

CDR3 coding DNA: TGTGCCAGCAGCTTAATCCGGCAGGGGCACACCGGGGAGCTGTTTTTT. Protein product: CASSLIRQGHTGELFF. The genes are TRBV7-3 and TRBJ2-2, with a tentative D call TRBD1 (6 bases). V was cut by 1 base and J by 3 bases, with 12 bases left in between. The CDR3 spans 16 residues. Germline-derived CDR1 and CDR2 are SGHTA and FQGTGA.